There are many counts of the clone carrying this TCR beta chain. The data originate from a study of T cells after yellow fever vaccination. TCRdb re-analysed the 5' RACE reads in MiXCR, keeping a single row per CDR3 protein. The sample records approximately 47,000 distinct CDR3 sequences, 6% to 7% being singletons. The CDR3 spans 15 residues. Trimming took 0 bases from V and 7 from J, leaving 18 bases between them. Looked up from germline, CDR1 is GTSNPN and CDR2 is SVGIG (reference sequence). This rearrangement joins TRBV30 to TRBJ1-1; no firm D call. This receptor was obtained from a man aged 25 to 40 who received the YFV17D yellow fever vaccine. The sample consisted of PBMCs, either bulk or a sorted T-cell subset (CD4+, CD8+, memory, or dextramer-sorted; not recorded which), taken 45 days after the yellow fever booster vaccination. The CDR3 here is CAWSVIGTGSDEAFF. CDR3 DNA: TGTGCCTGGAGTGTGATCGGTACCGGTAGTGATGAAGCTTTCTTT. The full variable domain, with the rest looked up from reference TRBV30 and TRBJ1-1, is SQTIHQWPATLVQPVGSPLSLECTVEGTSNPNLYWYRQAAGRGLQLLFYSVGIGQISSEVPQNLSASRPQDRQFILSSKKLLLSDSGFYLCAWSVIGTGSDEAFFGQGTRLTVV.